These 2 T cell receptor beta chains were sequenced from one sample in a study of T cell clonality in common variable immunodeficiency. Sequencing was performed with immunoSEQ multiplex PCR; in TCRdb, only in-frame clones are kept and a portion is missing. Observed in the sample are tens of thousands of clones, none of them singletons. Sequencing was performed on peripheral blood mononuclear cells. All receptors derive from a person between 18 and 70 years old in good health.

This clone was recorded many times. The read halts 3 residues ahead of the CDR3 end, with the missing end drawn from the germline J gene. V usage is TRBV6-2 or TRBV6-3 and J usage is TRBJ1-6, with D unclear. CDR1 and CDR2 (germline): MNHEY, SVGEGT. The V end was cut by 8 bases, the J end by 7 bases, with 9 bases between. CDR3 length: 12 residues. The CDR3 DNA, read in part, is TGTGCCAGCGCGGAAGCCAATTCACCC. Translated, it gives CASAEANSP. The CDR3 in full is CASAEANSPLHF.

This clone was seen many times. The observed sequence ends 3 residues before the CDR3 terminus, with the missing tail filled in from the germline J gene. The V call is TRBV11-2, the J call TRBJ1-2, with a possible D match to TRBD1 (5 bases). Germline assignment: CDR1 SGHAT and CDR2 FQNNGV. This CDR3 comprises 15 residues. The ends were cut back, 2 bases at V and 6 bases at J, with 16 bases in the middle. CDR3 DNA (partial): TGTGCCAGCAGCTTACAGGGAGGCTTGGGGCATGGC. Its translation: CASSLQGGLGHG. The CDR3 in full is CASSLQGGLGHGYTF.